These 2 T cell receptor beta chains originate from one sample sequenced in a study of CD8+ T cells in alopecia areata. The sequencing template was cDNA reverse transcribed from extracted RNA. Assay used: immunoSEQ multiplex PCR; TCRdb lists only in-frame clones, some missing. This table has 95,000 to 120,000 clones, 45% to 65% appearing once. Documented treatment: oral pan-JAK inhibitor, 5-10 mg twice daily. The starting material was CD4+ T cells sorted from blood, obtained at week 24, from a patient treated with tofacitinib. These receptor sequences come from a human donor with alopecia areata.

This clone was seen a single time. This chain connects TRBV4-1 to TRBJ1-2; perhaps TRBD1 as D (6 bases). Germline loops: CDR1 MGHRA, CDR2 YSYEKL. CDR3 length: 14 amino acids. Trimming left V 5 bases short and J 5 bases short, with 15 bases between. This CDR3 is CASSAWGAMYGYTF. DNA for the CDR3: TGCGCCAGCAGCGCCTGGGGGGCGATGTATGGCTACACCTTC.

The genes are TRBV7-6 and TRBJ1-2; D is undetermined. The CDR3 length is 13 residues. V dropped 0 bases and J dropped 0 bases, with 2 bases sitting between them. Germline CDR1 and CDR2: SGHVS and FNYEAQ. CDR3 nucleotide sequence: TGTGCCAGCAGCTTAGCGCCTAACTATGGCTACACCTTC. Protein sequence: CASSLAPNYGYTF.